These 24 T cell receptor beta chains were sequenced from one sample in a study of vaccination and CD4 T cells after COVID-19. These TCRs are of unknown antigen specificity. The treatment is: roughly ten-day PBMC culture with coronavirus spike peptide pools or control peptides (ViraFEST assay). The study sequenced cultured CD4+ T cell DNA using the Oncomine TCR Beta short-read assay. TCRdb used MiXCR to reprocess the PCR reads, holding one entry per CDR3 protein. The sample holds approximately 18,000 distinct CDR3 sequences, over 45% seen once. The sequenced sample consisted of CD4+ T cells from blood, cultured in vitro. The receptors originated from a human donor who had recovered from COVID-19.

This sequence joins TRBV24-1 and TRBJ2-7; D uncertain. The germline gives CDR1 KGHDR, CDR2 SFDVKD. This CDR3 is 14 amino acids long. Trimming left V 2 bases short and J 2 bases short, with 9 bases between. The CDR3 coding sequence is TGTGCCACCAGTGATTCCCTCCCGCCCTACGAGCAGTACTTC. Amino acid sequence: CATSDSLPPYEQYF.

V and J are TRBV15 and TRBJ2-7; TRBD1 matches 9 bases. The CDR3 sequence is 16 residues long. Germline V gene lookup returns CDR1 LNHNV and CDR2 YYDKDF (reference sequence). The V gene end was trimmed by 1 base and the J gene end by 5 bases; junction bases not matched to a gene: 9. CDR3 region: CATSRAGGQGFHEQYF. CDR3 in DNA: TGTGCCACCAGCAGAGCCGGAGGACAGGGGTTCCACGAGCAGTACTTC.

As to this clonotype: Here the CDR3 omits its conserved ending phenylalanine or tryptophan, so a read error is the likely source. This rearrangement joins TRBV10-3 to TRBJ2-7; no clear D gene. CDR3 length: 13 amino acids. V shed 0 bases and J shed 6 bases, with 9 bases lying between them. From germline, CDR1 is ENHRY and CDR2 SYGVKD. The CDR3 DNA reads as TGTGCCATCAGTGAGTCGAAGCCAACCGAGCAGTACATC. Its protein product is CAISESKPTEQYI.

CDR3 protein: CASSETSVNEQFF. The CDR3 DNA reads as TGTGCCAGCAGTGAAACTAGCGTCAATGAGCAGTTCTTC. The chain has TRBV6-1 and TRBJ2-1; 7 bases map to TRBD2. CDR1 MNHNS and CDR2 SASEGT come from the germline V gene. V gave up 2 bases and J gave up 6 bases; unmatched junction bases: 1. This CDR3 has 13 amino acids.

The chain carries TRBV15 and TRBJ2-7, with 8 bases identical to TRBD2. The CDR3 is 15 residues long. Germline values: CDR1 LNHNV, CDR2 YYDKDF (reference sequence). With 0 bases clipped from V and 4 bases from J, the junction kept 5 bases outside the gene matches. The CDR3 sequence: CATSRDRGGTYEQYF. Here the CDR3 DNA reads TGTGCCACCAGCAGAGATCGGGGGGGTACGTACGAGCAGTACTTC.

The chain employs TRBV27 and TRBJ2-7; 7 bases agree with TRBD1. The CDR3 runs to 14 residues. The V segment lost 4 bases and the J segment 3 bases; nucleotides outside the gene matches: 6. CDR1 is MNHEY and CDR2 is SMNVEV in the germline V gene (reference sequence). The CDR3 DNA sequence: TGTGCCAGCAGTTCATCAAGACAGGGCTACGAGCAGTACTTC. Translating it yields CASSSSRQGYEQYF.

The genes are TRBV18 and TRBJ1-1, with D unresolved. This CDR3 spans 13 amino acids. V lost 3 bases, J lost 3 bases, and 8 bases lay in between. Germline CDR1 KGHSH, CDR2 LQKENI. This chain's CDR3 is CASSPGRDTEAFF. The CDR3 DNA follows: TGTGCCAGCTCACCGGGAAGAGACACTGAAGCTTTCTTT.

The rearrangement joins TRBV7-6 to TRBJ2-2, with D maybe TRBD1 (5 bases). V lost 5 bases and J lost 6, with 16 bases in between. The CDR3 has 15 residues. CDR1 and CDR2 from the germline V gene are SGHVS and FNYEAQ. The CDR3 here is CASSDQGSQPGELFF. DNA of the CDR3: TGTGCCAGCAGCGACCAGGGAAGCCAGCCCGGGGAGCTGTTTTTT.

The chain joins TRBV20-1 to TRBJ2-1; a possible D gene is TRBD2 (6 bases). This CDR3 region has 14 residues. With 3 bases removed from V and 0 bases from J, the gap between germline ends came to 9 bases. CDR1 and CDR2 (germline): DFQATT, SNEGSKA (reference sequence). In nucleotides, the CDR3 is TGCAGTGCTAGGGGCGGGAACTCCTACAATGAGCAGTTCTTC. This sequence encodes CSARGGNSYNEQFF.

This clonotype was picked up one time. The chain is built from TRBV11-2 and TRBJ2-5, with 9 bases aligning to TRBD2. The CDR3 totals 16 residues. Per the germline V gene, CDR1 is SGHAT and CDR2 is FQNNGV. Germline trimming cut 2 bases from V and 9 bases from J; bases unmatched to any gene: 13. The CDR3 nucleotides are TGTGCCAGCAGCTTACTACTAGCGGGTTCCCCCCTGGCCCAGTACTTC. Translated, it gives CASSLLLAGSPLAQYF.

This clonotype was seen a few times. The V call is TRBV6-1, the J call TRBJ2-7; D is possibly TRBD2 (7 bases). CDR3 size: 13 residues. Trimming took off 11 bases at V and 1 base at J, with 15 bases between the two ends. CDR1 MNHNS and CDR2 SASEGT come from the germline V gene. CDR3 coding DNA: TGTGCCTCGCGGGGAGGGGGTTCCTACGAGCAGTACTTC. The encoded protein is CASRGGGSYEQYF.

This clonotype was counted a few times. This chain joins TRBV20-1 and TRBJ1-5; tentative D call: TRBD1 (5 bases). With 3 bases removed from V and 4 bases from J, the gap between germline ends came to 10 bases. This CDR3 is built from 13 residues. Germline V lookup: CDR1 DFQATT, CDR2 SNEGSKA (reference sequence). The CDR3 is CSASQGPNQPQHF. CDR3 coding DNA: TGCAGTGCTAGTCAGGGACCAAATCAGCCCCAGCATTTT.

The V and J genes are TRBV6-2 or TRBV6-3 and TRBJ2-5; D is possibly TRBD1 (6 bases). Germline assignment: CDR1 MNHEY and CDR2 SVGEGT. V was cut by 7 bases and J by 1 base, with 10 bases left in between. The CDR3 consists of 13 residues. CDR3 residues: CASKDSLQETQYF. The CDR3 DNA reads TGTGCCAGCAAGGACAGTCTCCAAGAGACCCAGTACTTC.

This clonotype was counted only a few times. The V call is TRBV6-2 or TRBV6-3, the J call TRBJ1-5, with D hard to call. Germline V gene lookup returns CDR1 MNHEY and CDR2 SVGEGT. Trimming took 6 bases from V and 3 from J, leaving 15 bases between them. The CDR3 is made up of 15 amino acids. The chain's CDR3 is CASSWETFPNQPQHF. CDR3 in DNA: TGTGCCAGCAGCTGGGAGACTTTTCCCAATCAGCCCCAGCATTTT.

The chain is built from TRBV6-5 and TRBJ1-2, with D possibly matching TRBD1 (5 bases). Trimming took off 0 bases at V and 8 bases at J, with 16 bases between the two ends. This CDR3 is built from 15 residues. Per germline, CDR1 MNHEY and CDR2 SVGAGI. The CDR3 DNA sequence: TGTGCCAGCAGTTACTCGAATAAGGGACGCGTGGGCTACACCTTC. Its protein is CASSYSNKGRVGYTF.

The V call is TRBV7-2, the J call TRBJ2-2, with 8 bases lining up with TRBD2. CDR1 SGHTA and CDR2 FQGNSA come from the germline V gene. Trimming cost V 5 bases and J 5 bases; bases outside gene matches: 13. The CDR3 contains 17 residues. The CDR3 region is CASSHGLAGSSTGELFF. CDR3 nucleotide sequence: TGTGCCAGCAGCCACGGACTAGCCGGGAGTAGTACCGGGGAGCTGTTTTTT.

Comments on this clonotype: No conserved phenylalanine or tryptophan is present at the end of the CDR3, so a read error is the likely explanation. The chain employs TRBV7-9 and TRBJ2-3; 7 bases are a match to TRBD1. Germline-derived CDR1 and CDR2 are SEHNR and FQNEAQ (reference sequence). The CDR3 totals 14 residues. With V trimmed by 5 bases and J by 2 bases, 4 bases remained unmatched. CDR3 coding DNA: TGTGCCAGCAGCACCGGACAGGCCACAGATACGCAGTATCTT. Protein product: CASSTGQATDTQYL.

The CDR3 loop reads CSVEAGQGAYSNQPQHF. For the CDR3, the DNA is TGCAGCGTTGAAGCAGGACAGGGAGCGTATAGCAATCAGCCCCAGCATTTT. V gene TRBV29-1 combines with J gene TRBJ1-5; 8 bases match TRBD1. This CDR3 region has 17 residues. With 1 base clipped from V and 0 bases from J, the junction kept 8 bases outside the gene matches. Per the germline V gene, CDR1 is SQVTM and CDR2 is ANQGSEA.

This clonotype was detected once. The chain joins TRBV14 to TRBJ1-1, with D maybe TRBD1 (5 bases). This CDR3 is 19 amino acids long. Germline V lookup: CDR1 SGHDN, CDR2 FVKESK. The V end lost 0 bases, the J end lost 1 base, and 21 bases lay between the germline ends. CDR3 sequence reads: CASSQDRSRGEGRNTEAFF. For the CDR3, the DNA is TGTGCCAGCAGCCAAGACCGAAGTCGGGGGGAGGGTAGGAACACTGAAGCTTTCTTT.

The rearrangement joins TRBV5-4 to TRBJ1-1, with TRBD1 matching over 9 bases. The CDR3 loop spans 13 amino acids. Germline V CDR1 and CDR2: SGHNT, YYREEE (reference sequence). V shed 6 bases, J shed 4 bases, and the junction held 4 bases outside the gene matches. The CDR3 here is CASTKTGGTEAFF. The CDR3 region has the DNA TGTGCCAGCACCAAGACAGGGGGCACTGAAGCTTTCTTT. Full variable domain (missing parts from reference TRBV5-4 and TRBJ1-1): ETGVTQSPTHLIKTRGQQVTLRCSSQSGHNTVSWYQQALGQGPQFIFQYYREEENGRGNFPPRFSGLQFPNYSSELNVNALELDDSALYLCASTKTGGTEAFFGQGTRLTVV.

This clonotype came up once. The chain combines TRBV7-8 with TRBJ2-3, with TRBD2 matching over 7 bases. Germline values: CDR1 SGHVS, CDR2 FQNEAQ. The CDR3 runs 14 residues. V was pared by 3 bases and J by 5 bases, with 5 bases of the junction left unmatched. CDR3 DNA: TGTGCCAGCAGCTTCGGCGGGAGTAGAGATACGCAGTATTTT. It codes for CASSFGGSRDTQYF.

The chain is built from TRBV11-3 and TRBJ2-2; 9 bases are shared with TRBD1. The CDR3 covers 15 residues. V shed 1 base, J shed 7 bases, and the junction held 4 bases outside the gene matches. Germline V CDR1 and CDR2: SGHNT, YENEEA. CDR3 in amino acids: CASSLVDRGNGELFF. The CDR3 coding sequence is TGTGCCAGCAGCTTAGTTGACAGGGGGAACGGGGAGCTGTTTTTT.

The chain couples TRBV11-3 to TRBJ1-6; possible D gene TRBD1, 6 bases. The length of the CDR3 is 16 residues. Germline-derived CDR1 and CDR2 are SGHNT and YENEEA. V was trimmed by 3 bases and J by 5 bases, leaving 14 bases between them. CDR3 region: CASSLGGIRDNSPLHF. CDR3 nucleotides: TGTGCCAGCAGCTTGGGGGGCATTAGAGATAATTCACCCCTCCACTTT.

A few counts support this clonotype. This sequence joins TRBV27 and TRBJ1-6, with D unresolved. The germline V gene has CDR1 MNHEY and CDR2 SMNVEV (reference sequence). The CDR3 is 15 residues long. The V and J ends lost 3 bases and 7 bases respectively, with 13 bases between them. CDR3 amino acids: CASSFSSVSNSPLHF. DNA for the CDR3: TGTGCCAGCAGTTTCTCGAGTGTGTCGAATTCACCCCTCCACTTT.